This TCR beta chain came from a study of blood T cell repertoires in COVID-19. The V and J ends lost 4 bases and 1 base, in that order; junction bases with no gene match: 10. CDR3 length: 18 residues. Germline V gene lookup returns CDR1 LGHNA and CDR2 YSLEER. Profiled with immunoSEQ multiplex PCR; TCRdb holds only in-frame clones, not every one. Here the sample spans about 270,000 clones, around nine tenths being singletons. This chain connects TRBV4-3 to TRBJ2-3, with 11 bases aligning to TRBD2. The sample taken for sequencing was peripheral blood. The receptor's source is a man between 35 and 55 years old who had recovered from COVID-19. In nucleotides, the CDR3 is TGCGCCAGCAGCCGCGGGGGGACTAGCGGATTCGGCACAGATACGCAGTATTTT. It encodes CASSRGGTSGFGTDTQYF.